This passage covers 17 T cell receptor beta chains from one sample sequenced in a study of low-dose radiotherapy and immunotherapy resistance in tumors (dated by TCRdb to 2022 to 2024). TCRdb lists the instrument as Illumina MiniSeq. First-strand cDNA was synthesized with Superscript III and a set of TRAV- and TRBV-specific primers, covering both TCRalpha and TCRbeta chains. TCRs were amplified for 20 PCR cycles with Phusion, using a constant-region primer paired with the adapter attached to the V primers. Clones were called with MiXCR by TCRdb after fastp trimmed the public reads at Q25, and only in-frame beta chains were retained. All rows with the same CDR3 protein become a single entry with the most common DNA and genes. Present in this sample are around 99,000 distinct CDR3 sequences, 9% to 9.5% of which were seen just once. Together, the top ten hold under 1.1% of the sample. According to the study, the label for this sample's time point signals: before trial treatment.

Sequenced material: PBMCs, taken before treatment. Receptors originate from a male donor with prostate cancer.

This clonotype was seen a handful of times. The chain links TRBV4-3 to TRBJ2-5, with D possibly being TRBD2 (7 bases). Trimming left V 1 base short and J 3 bases short, with 12 bases between. The CDR3 extends over 15 amino acids. Germline assignment: CDR1 LGHNA and CDR2 YSLEER. Written as DNA, the CDR3 is TGCGCCAGCAGCCAAGGTCGGGGGGCGGAAGAGACCCAGTACTTC. This sequence encodes CASSQGRGAEETQYF.

This clonotype was seen many times. The V gene is TRBV4-2, the J gene TRBJ2-5, with 12 bases fitting TRBD2. The CDR3 consists of 17 residues. With 2 bases clipped from V and 2 bases from J, the junction kept 6 bases outside the gene matches. Per the germline V gene, CDR1 is LGHNA and CDR2 is YNFKEQ. CDR3 protein: CASSQFSLAGGQETQYF. DNA for the CDR3: TGTGCCAGCAGCCAATTTAGCCTAGCGGGAGGGCAAGAGACCCAGTACTTC.

This chain connects TRBV4-1 to TRBJ2-7; maybe TRBD2 (6 bases). Looked up from germline, CDR1 is MGHRA and CDR2 is YSYEKL. CDR3 length: 13 amino acids. Deletions cut 0 bases from V and 6 bases from J, with 9 bases between. The CDR3 protein is CASSQDRGSEQYF. CDR3 DNA: TGCGCCAGCAGCCAAGATCGGGGGAGCGAGCAGTACTTC.

This clonotype showed up many times. The chain combines TRBV5-6 with TRBJ2-5, with D hard to call. V dropped 2 bases and J dropped 0 bases, with 5 bases sitting between them. Germline V gene lookup returns CDR1 SGHDT and CDR2 YYEEEE. CDR3 length: 13 residues. CDR3 coding DNA: TGTGCCAGCAGCTTCAGGTACCAAGAGACCCAGTACTTC. It codes for CASSFRYQETQYF. The full variable domain, with the rest looked up from reference TRBV5-6 and TRBJ2-5, is DAGVTQSPTHLIKTRGQQVTLRCSPKSGHDTVSWYQQALGQGPQFIFQYYEEEERQRGNFPDRFSGHQFPNYSSELNVNALLLGDSALYLCASSFRYQETQYFGPGTRLLVL.

This clonotype was recorded many times. The chain combines TRBV5-4 with TRBJ1-1, with TRBD1 as a possible D gene (5 bases). The length of the CDR3 is 13 residues. CDR1 and CDR2 (germline): SGHNT, YYREEE (reference sequence). The ends were cut back, 4 bases at V and 6 bases at J, with 13 bases in the middle. CDR3 sequence reads: CASSPAGYAEAFF. The DNA for the CDR3 is TGTGCCAGCAGCCCCGCAGGGTACGCTGAAGCTTTCTTT.

This clonotype showed up many times. The chain combines TRBV30 with TRBJ1-3; a weak D match, TRBD1 (5 bases). CDR3 size: 14 residues. Per germline, CDR1 GTSNPN and CDR2 SVGIG (reference sequence). Trimming removed 2 bases from V and 0 bases from J, with 8 bases in between. CDR3 residues: CAWSQGLSGNTIYF. The CDR3 DNA reads as TGTGCCTGGAGTCAGGGACTCTCTGGAAACACCATATATTTT.

The sample holds many counts of this clonotype. V and J are TRBV6-8 and TRBJ1-1, with D perhaps matching TRBD1 (5 bases). Per germline, CDR1 MNHGY and CDR2 SAAAGT. The CDR3 sequence is 15 residues long. The V end was cut by 5 bases, the J end by 6 bases, with 19 bases between. CDR3 sequence: CASSERGTEGAEAFF. CDR3 DNA sequence: TGTGCCAGCAGTGAAAGAGGGACCGAAGGTGCTGAAGCTTTCTTT.

This clonotype was recorded many times. This chain links TRBV28 with TRBJ1-4; D unresolved. This CDR3 spans 13 amino acids. CDR1 is MDHEN and CDR2 is SYDVKM in the germline V gene. The V gene lost 7 bases and the J gene lost 4 bases, with 10 bases spanning the gap. CDR3 bases: TGTGCCAGCAAGAGAGGGTTTAATGAAAAACTGTTTTTT. This codes for CASKRGFNEKLFF.

This clonotype was picked up many times. The chain joins TRBV12-3 or TRBV12-4 to TRBJ1-5; D is ambiguous. The CDR3 contains 14 residues. V lost 1 base to trimming and J lost 4 bases, with 8 bases between them. For the CDR3, the DNA is TGTGCCAGCAGTTTAGTCTTGGCTAATCAGCCCCAGCATTTT. Amino acids: CASSLVLANQPQHF.

This clonotype was seen many times. The chain links TRBV5-4 to TRBJ2-7, with TRBD1 matching over 8 bases. The CDR3 consists of 15 residues. After removal of 4 bases from V and 1 base from J, the junction contained 7 bases not matched to a gene. Germline V lookup: CDR1 SGHNT, CDR2 YYREEE (reference sequence). CDR3 coding DNA: TGTGCCAGCAGCAATAACAGGGGGATGTCCTACGAGCAGTACTTC. It codes for CASSNNRGMSYEQYF.

This clonotype was observed at least ten times. This chain joins TRBV6-2 or TRBV6-3 and TRBJ2-5, with 7 bases that match TRBD2. CDR3 length equals 16 residues. The V gene's germline CDR1 is MNHEY and CDR2 SVGEGT. The V segment lost 5 bases and the J segment 2 bases; nucleotides outside the gene matches: 11. In DNA form, the CDR3 reads TGTGCCAGCAGTGAGAGGACTAGTCGGTGGCAAGAGACCCAGTACTTC. Translation gives CASSERTSRWQETQYF.

This clonotype occurred many times. The gene calls are TRBV5-4 and TRBJ2-1; D gene uncertain. Trimming shortened V by 4 bases and J by 4 bases, and 9 bases separated the two germline ends. The CDR3 runs to 13 residues. The germline CDR1 and CDR2 sequences are SGHNT and YYREEE (reference sequence). In DNA form, the CDR3 reads TGTGCCAGCAGCCCGGATTCGTACAATGAGCAGTTCTTC. This sequence encodes CASSPDSYNEQFF.

The chain links TRBV27 to TRBJ2-5; D possibly uses TRBD1 or TRBD2 (6 bases each). The germline gives CDR1 MNHEY, CDR2 SMNVEV (reference sequence). This CDR3 has 15 residues. Trimming pared 6 bases from V and 5 bases from J, leaving 19 bases between. CDR3 sequence: CASRFTPGAGETQYF. CDR3 sequence (DNA): TGTGCCAGCAGGTTTACCCCGGGGGCGGGTGAGACCCAGTACTTC.

This clonotype was counted at least ten times. The rearrangement uses TRBV3-1 and TRBJ1-5; no definite D call. Trimming pared 3 bases from V and 5 bases from J, leaving 8 bases between. Germline V gene data show CDR1 as LGHDT and CDR2 as YNNKEL (reference sequence). CDR3 length equals 13 residues. The CDR3 bases are TGTGCCAGCAGCCAGGGCAGCCATCAGCCCCAGCATTTT. Protein sequence: CASSQGSHQPQHF. Full variable domain (remainder filled in from reference TRBV3-1 and TRBJ1-5): DTAVSQTPKYLVTQMGNDKSIKCEQNLGHDTMYWYKQDSKKFLKIMFSYNNKELIINETVPNRFSPKSPDKAHLNLHINSLELGDSAVYFCASSQGSHQPQHFGDGTRLSIL.

This clonotype was seen ten or more times. The chain carries TRBV20-1 and TRBJ2-1, with 10 bases matching TRBD2. Per germline, CDR1 DFQATT and CDR2 SNEGSKA (reference sequence). The CDR3 has 15 residues. V shed 6 bases, J shed 5 bases, and the junction held 10 bases outside the gene matches. CDR3 sequence: CSAIPSGRTDNEQFF. As DNA, the CDR3 is TGCAGTGCGATTCCTAGCGGGAGAACGGACAATGAGCAGTTCTTC.

In this sample, this clonotype turned up many times. The chain links TRBV18 to TRBJ2-5; D is perhaps TRBD1 (6 bases). Between the trimmed V and J ends, which lost 4 bases and 5 bases, there was a span of 11 bases. Germline CDR1 KGHSH, CDR2 LQKENI. The CDR3 loop spans 13 amino acids. As DNA, the CDR3 is TGTGCCAGCTCACAAAACAGGGATGAGACCCAGTACTTC. Its protein product is CASSQNRDETQYF. The variable domain in full, completed from reference TRBV18 and TRBJ2-5, reads NAGVMQNPRHLVRRRGQEARLRCSPMKGHSHVYWYRQLPEEGLKFMVYLQKENIIDESGMPKERFSAEFPKEGPSILRIQQVVRGDSAAYFCASSQNRDETQYFGPGTRLLVL.

Ten or more counts support this clonotype. This sequence joins TRBV6-2 or TRBV6-3 and TRBJ1-5, with 7 positions matching TRBD1. V shed 4 bases and J 6 bases; nucleotides not matched to a gene: 6. Germline loops: CDR1 MNHEY, CDR2 SVGEGT. The CDR3 has 14 residues. The chain's CDR3 is CASSSPGGIQPQHF. The CDR3 DNA follows: TGTGCCAGCAGTTCACCAGGGGGGATTCAGCCCCAGCATTTT.